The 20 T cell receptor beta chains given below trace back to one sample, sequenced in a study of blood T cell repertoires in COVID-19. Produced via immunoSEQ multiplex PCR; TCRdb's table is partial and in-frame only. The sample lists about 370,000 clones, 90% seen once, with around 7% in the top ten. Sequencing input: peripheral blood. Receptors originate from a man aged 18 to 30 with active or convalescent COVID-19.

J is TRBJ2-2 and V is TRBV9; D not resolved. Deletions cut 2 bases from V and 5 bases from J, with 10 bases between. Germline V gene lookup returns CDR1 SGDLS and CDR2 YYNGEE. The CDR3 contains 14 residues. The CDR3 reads CASSVLSGTGELFF. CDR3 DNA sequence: TGTGCCAGCAGCGTCTTGTCAGGAACCGGGGAGCTGTTTTTT.

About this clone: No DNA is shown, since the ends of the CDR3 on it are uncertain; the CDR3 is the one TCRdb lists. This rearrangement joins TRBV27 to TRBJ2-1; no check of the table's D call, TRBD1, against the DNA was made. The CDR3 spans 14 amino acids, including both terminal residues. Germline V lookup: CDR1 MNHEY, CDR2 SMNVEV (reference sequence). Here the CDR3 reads CASSSSTGYNEQFF.

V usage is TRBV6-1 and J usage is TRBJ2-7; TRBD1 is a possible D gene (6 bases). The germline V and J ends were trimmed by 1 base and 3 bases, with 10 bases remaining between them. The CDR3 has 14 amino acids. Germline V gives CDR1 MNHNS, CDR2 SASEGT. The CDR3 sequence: CASSEGLRGYEQYF. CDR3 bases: TGTGCCAGCAGTGAAGGGCTCAGGGGCTACGAGCAGTACTTC.

CDR3 nucleotides: TGTGCCAGCAAGGATGAGGGCTACTATGGCTACACCTTC. Amino acid sequence: CASKDEGYYGYTF. The chain joins TRBV28 to TRBJ1-2; D not certain. Germline-derived CDR1 and CDR2 are MDHEN and SYDVKM. The V end lost 7 bases, the J end lost 3 bases, and 12 bases lay between the germline ends. This CDR3 is 13 amino acids long.

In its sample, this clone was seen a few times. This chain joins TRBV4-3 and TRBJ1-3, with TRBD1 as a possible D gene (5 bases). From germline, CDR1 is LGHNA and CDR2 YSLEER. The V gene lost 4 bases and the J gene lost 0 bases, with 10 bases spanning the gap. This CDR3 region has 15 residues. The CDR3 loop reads CASSLTGDSGNTIYF. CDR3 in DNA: TGCGCCAGCAGCCTCACGGGGGACTCTGGAAACACCATATATTTT.

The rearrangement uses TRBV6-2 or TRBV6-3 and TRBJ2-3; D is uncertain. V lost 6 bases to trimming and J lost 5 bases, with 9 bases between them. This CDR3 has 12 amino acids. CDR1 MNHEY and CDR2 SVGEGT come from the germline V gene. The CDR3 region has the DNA TGTGCCAGCAGCCTCCCGGGAGATACGCAGTATTTT. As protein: CASSLPGDTQYF.

The CDR3 DNA sequence: TGTGCCGGGAGGACAGGGACTAACTATGGCTACACCTTC. This translates into CAGRTGTNYGYTF. J is TRBJ1-2 and V is TRBV2, with 8 bases that match TRBD1. Losses at the gene ends were 11 bases for V and 0 bases for J; bases not matched to a gene: 5. Per the germline V gene, CDR1 is SNHLY and CDR2 is FYNNEI. This CDR3 contains 13 residues. Variable domain in full (rest from reference TRBV2 and TRBJ1-2): EPEVTQTPSHQVTQMGQEVILRCVPISNHLYFYWYRQILGQKVEFLVSFYNNEISEKSEIFDDQFSVERPDGSNFTLKIRSTKLEDSAMYFCAGRTGTNYGYTFGSGTRLTVV.

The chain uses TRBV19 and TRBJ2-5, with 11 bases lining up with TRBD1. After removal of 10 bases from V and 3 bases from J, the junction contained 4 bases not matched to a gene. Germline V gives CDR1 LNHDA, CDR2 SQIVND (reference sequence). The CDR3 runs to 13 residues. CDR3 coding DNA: TGTGCCACCGGGACAGGGGGGGAAGAGACCCAGTACTTC. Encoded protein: CATGTGGEETQYF.

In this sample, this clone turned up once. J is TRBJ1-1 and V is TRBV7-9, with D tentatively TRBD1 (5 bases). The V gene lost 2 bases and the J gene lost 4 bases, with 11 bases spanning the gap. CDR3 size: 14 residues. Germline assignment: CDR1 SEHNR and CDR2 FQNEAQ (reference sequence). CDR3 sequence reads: CASSLSVGGTEAFF. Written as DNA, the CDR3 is TGTGCCAGCAGCTTAAGTGTCGGGGGCACTGAAGCTTTCTTT.

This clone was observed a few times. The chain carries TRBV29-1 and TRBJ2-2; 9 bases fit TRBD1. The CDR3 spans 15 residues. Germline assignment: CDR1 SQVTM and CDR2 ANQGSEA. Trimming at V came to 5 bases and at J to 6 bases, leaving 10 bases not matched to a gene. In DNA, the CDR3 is TGCAGCGTTTCAGGTGGACAGGGGCGCGCCGGGGAGCTGTTTTTT. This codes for CSVSGGQGRAGELFF.

The CDR3 DNA sequence: TGTGCCAGCAGTTTCCTGGCAGCGGCCTATAATTCACCCCTCCACTTT. Protein sequence: CASSFLAAAYNSPLHF. The V and J genes are TRBV6-5 and TRBJ1-6; D unclear. Trimming shortened V by 4 bases and J by 2 bases, and 12 bases separated the two germline ends. CDR3 size: 16 residues. CDR1 and CDR2 from the germline V gene are MNHEY and SVGAGI.

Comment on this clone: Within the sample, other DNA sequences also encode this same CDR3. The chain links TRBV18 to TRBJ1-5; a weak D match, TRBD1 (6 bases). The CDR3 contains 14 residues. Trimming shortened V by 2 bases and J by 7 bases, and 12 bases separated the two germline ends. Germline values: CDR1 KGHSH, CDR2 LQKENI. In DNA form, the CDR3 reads TGTGCCAGCTCACCAGAGCAGGGGAACCAGCCCCAGCATTTT. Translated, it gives CASSPEQGNQPQHF.

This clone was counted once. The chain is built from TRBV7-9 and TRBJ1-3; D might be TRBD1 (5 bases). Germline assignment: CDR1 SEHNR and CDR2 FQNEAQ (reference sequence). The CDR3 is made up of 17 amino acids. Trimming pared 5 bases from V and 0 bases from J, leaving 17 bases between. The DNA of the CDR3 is TGTGCCAGCAGCCCACCATATGACAGCAACTCTGGAAACACCATATATTTT. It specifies CASSPPYDSNSGNTIYF.

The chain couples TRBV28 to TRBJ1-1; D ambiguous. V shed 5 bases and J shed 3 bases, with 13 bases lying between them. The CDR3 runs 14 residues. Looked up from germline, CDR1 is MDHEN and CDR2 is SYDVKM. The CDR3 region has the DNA TGTGCCAGCAGTCCAATCCTCCGGGACACTGAAGCTTTCTTT. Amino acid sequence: CASSPILRDTEAFF.

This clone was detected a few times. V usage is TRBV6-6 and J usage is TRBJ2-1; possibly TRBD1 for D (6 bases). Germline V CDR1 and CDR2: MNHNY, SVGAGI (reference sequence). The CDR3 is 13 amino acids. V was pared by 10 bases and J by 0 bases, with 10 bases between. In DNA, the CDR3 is TGTGCCACGGGACAAAGCTCCTACAATGAGCAGTTCTTC. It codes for CATGQSSYNEQFF.

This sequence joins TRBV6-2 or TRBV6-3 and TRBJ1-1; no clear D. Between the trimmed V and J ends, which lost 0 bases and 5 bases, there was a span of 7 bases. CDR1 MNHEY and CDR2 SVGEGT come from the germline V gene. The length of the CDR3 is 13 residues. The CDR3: CASSYSPGTEAFF. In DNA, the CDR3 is TGTGCCAGCAGTTACTCTCCAGGAACTGAAGCTTTCTTT.

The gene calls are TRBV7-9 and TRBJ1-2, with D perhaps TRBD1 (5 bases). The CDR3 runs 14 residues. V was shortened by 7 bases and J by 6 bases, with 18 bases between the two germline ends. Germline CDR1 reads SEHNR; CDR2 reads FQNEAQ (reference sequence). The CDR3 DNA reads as TGTGCCAGCACTCGCGGGGGGGGAGCTGATGGCTACACCTTC. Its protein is CASTRGGGADGYTF. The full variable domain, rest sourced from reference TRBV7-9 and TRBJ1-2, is DTGVSQNPRHKITKRGQNVTFRCDPISEHNRLYWYRQTLGQGPEFLTYFQNEAQLEKSRLLSDRFSAERPKGSFSTLEIQRTEQGDSAMYLCASTRGGGADGYTFGSGTRLTVV.

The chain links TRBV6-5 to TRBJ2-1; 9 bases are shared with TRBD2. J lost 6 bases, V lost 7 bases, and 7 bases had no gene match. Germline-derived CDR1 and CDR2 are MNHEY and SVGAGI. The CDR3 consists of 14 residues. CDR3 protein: CASTTYSGSNEQFF. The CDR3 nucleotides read TGTGCCAGCACGACTTATAGCGGGAGCAATGAGCAGTTCTTC.

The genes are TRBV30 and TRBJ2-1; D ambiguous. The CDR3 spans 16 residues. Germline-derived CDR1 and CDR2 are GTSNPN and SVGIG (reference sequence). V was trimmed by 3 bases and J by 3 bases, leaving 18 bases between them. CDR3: CAWSSEDSPYYNEQFF. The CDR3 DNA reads TGTGCCTGGAGCAGCGAGGATTCGCCATACTACAATGAGCAGTTCTTC.

DNA for the CDR3: TGTGCCAGTAGTCCCGGGACAGGGCGTAGCAATCAGCCCCAGCATTTT. It specifies CASSPGTGRSNQPQHF. The rearrangement links TRBV19 to TRBJ1-5, with 9 bases that match TRBD1. V shed 5 bases, J shed 0 bases, and the junction held 5 bases outside the gene matches. The CDR3 length is 16 residues. Germline assignment: CDR1 LNHDA and CDR2 SQIVND (reference sequence). Together with reference TRBV19 and TRBJ1-5, the CDR3 gives the full variable domain: DGGITQSPKYLFRKEGQNVTLSCEQNLNHDAMYWYRQDPGQGLRLIYYSQIVNDFQKGDIAEGYSVSREKKESFPLTVTSAQKNPTAFYLCASSPGTGRSNQPQHFGDGTRLSIL.